Listed below are T cell receptor beta chains from one sample, sequenced in a study of blood T cell repertoires in COVID-19. The data were produced by immunoSEQ multiplex PCR, yet TCRdb's version contains in-frame clones alone and is incomplete. The sample lists around 200,000 clones, about 90% occurring once. The sample taken for sequencing was peripheral blood. The source is a man aged 50-59 years with acute or convalescent COVID-19. The CDR3 runs from the conserved cysteine through the conserved F or W. The D gene is left open where the match is weak. Clone size appears in some rows only: once, few, many, or a class for an expanded clone.

d_gene: -
j_gene: TRBJ2-3
v_gene: TRBV5-1
abundance: -
CDR3aa: CASSPSGWRMVSTDTQYF
CDR3nt: TGCGCCAGCAGCCCCTCGGGGTGGCGGATGGTTAGCACAGATACGCAGTATTTT

d_gene: TRBD1
j_gene: TRBJ1-2
v_gene: TRBV2
abundance: -
CDR3aa: CASSGGQGSYGYTF
CDR3nt: TGTGCCAGCAGTGGGGGACAGGGAAGCTATGGCTACACCTTC

d_gene: -
j_gene: TRBJ1-1
v_gene: TRBV2
abundance: -
CDR3aa: CASSEREENTEAFF
CDR3nt: TGTGCCAGCAGTGAAAGGGAGGAGAACACTGAAGCTTTCTTT

d_gene: TRBD1
j_gene: TRBJ2-7
v_gene: TRBV27
abundance: once
CDR3aa: CASSVRQGYEQYF
CDR3nt: TGTGCCAGCAGTGTCCGACAGGGCTACGAGCAGTACTTC

d_gene: TRBD1
j_gene: TRBJ2-2
v_gene: TRBV6-5
abundance: -
CDR3aa: CASSQGAVRGELFF
CDR3nt: TGTGCCAGCAGTCAGGGGGCCGTGCGTGGGGAGCTGTTTTTT

d_gene: TRBD2
j_gene: TRBJ2-7
v_gene: TRBV19
abundance: -
CDR3aa: CASSPRLAGSSYEQYF
CDR3nt: TGTGCCAGTAGTCCTCGACTAGCGGGGAGCTCCTACGAGCAGTACTTC

d_gene: TRBD2
j_gene: TRBJ2-5
v_gene: TRBV10-3
abundance: -
CDR3aa: CAISEASGRVETQYF
CDR3nt: TGTGCCATCAGTGAGGCTAGCGGGAGGGTGGAGACCCAGTACTTC

d_gene: -
j_gene: TRBJ1-3
v_gene: TRBV10-1
abundance: -
CDR3aa: CASRATTDSGNTIYF
CDR3nt: TGCGCCAGCAGAGCCACCACCGACTCTGGAAACACCATATATTTT

d_gene: TRBD2
j_gene: TRBJ2-7
v_gene: TRBV27
abundance: -
CDR3aa: CASSLGHSGSSYEQYF
CDR3nt: TGTGCCAGCAGTTTGGGCCATAGCGGGAGCTCCTACGAGCAGTACTTC

d_gene: -
j_gene: TRBJ1-1
v_gene: TRBV6-2/TRBV6-3
abundance: -
CDR3aa: CASSRRVPAEAFF
CDR3nt: TGTGCCAGCAGTCGACGGGTACCCGCTGAAGCTTTCTTT

d_gene: -
j_gene: TRBJ1-1
v_gene: TRBV19
abundance: -
CDR3aa: CASSVDALSGTEAFF
CDR3nt: TGTGCCAGTAGTGTAGACGCCCTTTCGGGCACTGAAGCTTTCTTT

d_gene: TRBD1
j_gene: TRBJ1-1
v_gene: TRBV7-9
abundance: once
CDR3aa: CASSEDRRLYTEAFF
CDR3nt: TGTGCCAGCAGCGAGGACAGGCGTCTCTACACTGAAGCTTTCTTT

d_gene: -
j_gene: TRBJ1-2
v_gene: TRBV7-2
abundance: -
CDR3aa: CASSPREGGWYGYTF
CDR3nt: TGTGCCAGCAGCCCCCGGGAGGGGGGGTGGTATGGCTACACCTTC

d_gene: -
j_gene: TRBJ1-1
v_gene: TRBV9
abundance: -
CDR3aa: CASSVRQESTEAFF
CDR3nt: TGTGCCAGCAGCGTAAGACAGGAAAGCACTGAAGCTTTCTTT

d_gene: -
j_gene: TRBJ1-3
v_gene: TRBV18
abundance: -
CDR3aa: CASSTPGRAHSGNTIYF
CDR3nt: TGTGCCAGCTCAACTCCGGGGAGGGCCCACTCTGGAAACACCATATATTTT

d_gene: TRBD1
j_gene: TRBJ2-5
v_gene: TRBV5-1
abundance: once
CDR3aa: CASSIGQGNWETQYF
CDR3nt: TGCGCCAGCAGCATCGGACAGGGAAATTGGGAGACCCAGTACTTC

d_gene: -
j_gene: TRBJ2-7
v_gene: TRBV27
abundance: once
CDR3aa: CASSPSSIRGEQYF
CDR3nt: TGTGCCAGCAGCCCAAGCTCCATAAGGGGCGAGCAGTACTTC

d_gene: -
j_gene: TRBJ2-2
v_gene: TRBV9
abundance: -
CDR3aa: CASSVGPQGGELFF
CDR3nt: TGTGCCAGCAGCGTAGGGCCCCAGGGGGGGGAGCTGTTTTTT